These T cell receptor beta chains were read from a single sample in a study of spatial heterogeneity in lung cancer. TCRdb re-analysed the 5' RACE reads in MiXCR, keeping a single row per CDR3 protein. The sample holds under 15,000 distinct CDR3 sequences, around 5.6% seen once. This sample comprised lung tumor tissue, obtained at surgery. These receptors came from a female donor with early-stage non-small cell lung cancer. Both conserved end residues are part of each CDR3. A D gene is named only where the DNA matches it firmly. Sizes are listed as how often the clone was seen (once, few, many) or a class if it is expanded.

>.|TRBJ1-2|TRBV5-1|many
TGCGCCAGCAGCCGGGAGGGGGTTATGAATGGCTACACCTTC
CASSREGVMNGYTF
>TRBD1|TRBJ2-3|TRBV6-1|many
TGTGCCAGCCTCGACAGGGGGAGGATGACAGATACGCAGTATTTT
CASLDRGRMTDTQYF
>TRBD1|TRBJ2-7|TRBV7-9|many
TGTGCCAGCAGCTTAGCCGGGACAGTAAGCTCCTACGAGCAGTACTTC
CASSLAGTVSSYEQYF
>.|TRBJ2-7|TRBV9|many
TGTGCCAGCAGCCCAGTCTCGAGCTCCTACGAGCAGTACTTC
CASSPVSSSYEQYF
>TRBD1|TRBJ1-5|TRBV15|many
TGTGCCACCAGCGGGGCAGGGGGGAGCAATCAGCCCCAGCATTTT
CATSGAGGSNQPQHF
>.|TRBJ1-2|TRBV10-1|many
TGCGCCAGCAGTGAAAGACCCGACACTGGCTACACCTTC
CASSERPDTGYTF
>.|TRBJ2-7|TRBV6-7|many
TGTGCCAGCAGTTACTCACCGGGATCCCAAACCTACGAGCAGTACTTC
CASSYSPGSQTYEQYF
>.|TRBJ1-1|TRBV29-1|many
TGCAGCGTTGAAGAAGGAACGGGTAACACTGAAGCTTTCTTT
CSVEEGTGNTEAFF
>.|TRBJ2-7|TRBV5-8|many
TGTGCCAGCAGCACCCCGCGCAGGCTCGGGAGCTACGAGCAGTACTTC
CASSTPRRLGSYEQYF
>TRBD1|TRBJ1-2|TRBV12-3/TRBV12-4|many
TGTGCCAGCAGTTTACGACAGGGATATGGCTACACCTTC
CASSLRQGYGYTF
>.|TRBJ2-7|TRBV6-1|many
TGTGCCAGCAAACGGGGGGCAGGAGAGCAGTACTTC
CASKRGAGEQYF
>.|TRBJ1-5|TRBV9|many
TGTGCCAGCAGCGTAGACGGGGTCAATCGACCCCAGCATTTT
CASSVDGVNRPQHF
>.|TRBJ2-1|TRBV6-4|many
TGTGCCAGCAGTGACGGGGTCTACAATGAGCAGTTCTTC
CASSDGVYNEQFF
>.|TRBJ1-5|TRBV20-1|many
TGCAGTGCTAGAGTAGTCAACTTGATACAGCCCCAGCATTTT
CSARVVNLIQPQHF
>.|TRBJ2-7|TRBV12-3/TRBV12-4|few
TGTGCCAGCAGTTTAATCGGCTACCCCTACGAGCAGTACTTC
CASSLIGYPYEQYF
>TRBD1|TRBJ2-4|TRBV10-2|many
TGCGCCAGCAGTGCTAGGGGGCAAAACATTCAGTACTTC
CASSARGQNIQYF
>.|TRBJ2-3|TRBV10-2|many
TGCGCCAGCAGCCCTCAACCCCTTAAACCCCAAACTTGGGATACGCAGTATTTT
CASSPQPLKPQTWDTQYF
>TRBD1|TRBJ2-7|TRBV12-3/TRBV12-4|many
TGTGCCAGCAGCCGGGCCGGGACAGGGTACAACGAGCAGTACTTC
CASSRAGTGYNEQYF
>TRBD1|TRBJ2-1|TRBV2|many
TGTGCCAGCAGTGACAGGGGGATATTTATCTACAATGAGCAGTTCTTC
CASSDRGIFIYNEQFF
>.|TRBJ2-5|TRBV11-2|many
TGTGCCAGCAGCTTAGCCTCTTTGGAAGGCCTACCAAGAGACCAAGAGACCCAGTACTTC
CASSLASLEGLPRDQETQYF
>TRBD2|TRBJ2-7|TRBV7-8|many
TGTGCCAGCAGCCTACTGGGAGGGTTTTTCGAGCAGTACTTC
CASSLLGGFFEQYF
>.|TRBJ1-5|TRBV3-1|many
TGTGCCAGCAGCCAAGATGCCGGGCTCAATCAGCCCCAGCATTTT
CASSQDAGLNQPQHF